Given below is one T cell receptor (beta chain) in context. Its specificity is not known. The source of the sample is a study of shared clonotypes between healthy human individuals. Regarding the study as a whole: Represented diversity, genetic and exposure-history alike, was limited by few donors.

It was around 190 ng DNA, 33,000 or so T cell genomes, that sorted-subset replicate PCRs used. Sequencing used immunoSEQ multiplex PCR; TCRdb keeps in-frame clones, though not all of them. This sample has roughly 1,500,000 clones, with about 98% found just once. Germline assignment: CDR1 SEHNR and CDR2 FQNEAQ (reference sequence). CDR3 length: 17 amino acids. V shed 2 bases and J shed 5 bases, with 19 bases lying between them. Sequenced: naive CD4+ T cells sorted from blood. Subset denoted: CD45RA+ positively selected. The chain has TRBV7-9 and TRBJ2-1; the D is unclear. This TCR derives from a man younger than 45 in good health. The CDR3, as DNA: TGTGCCAGCAGCTTAAACCCCACCATCCTAGAGGACAATGAGCAGTTCTTC. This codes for CASSLNPTILEDNEQFF.